This T cell receptor (beta chain) appears in the sequencing data of a study of response to subunit inactivated influenza vaccine. Whole-study results and caveats: Authors proposed each seasonal influenza vaccination draws in few new T cells.

TCRdb called the RT-PCR reads again in MiXCR, with one record for every CDR3 protein. This table holds around 650,000 distinct CDR3 sequences, about a sixth found once. This clonotype showed up just a few times. The target antigen is unknown. Germline V gives CDR1 SGHDT, CDR2 YYEEEE. The length of the CDR3 is 19 residues. Trimming removed 0 bases from V and 0 bases from J; junction bases left unmatched: 9. The sample consisted of PBMCs from blood, taken roughly 12 days after vaccination. V usage is TRBV5-6 and J usage is TRBJ2-1; 10 nucleotides match TRBD2. This clonotype originated in a man aged 45-60 years who received an inactivated influenza vaccine. The CDR3 reads CASSLVALAGASSYNEQFF. As DNA, the CDR3 is TGTGCCAGCAGCTTGGTGGCCCTAGCGGGGGCCAGCTCCTACAATGAGCAGTTCTTC.